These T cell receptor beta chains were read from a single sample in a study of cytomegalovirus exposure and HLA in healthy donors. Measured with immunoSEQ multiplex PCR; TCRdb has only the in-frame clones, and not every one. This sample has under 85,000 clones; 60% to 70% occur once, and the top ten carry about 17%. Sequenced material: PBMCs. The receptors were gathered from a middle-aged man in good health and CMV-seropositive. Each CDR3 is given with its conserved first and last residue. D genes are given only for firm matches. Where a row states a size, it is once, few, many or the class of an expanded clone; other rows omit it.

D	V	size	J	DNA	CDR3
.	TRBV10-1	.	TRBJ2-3	TGCGCCAGCAGTGATATCGGAGGTGGCCGTTGCGCAGATACGCAGTATTTT	CASSDIGGGRCADTQYF
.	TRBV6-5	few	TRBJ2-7	TGTGCCAGCGAACGGACTACTTCCTACGAGCAGTACTTC	CASERTTSYEQYF
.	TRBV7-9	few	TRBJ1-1	TGTGCCAGCAAAACCCCAACCTACAGCCAAGTTGAAGCTTTCTTT	CASKTPTYSQVEAFF
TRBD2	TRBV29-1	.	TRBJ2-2	TGCAGCGTTGTCTGGCGGGAGCACACCGGGGAGCTGTTTTTT	CSVVWREHTGELFF
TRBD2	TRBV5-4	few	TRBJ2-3	TGTGCCAGCAGCTTGACTAGCGGGGGCCGATCGAGCACAGATACGCAGTATTTT	CASSLTSGGRSSTDTQYF
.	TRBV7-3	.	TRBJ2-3	TGTGCCAGCAGCTTAACGGGGGGAATCACAGATACGCAGTATTTT	CASSLTGGITDTQYF
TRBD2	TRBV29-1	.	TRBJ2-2	TGCAGCGTTATCGGCGGGAGCCCGAACACCGGGGAGCTGTTTTTT	CSVIGGSPNTGELFF
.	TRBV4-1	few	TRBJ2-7	TGCGCCAGCAGCCAAGGTCCTCCCGTGGGGAGCGGGCAAACCTACGAGCAGTACTTC	CASSQGPPVGSGQTYEQYF
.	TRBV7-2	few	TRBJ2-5	TGTGCCAGCAGCCGTAACGAACGGGAGACCCAGTACTTC	CASSRNERETQYF
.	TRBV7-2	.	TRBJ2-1	TGTGCCAGCAGCTTATCAACTAAAACGAGCTCCTACAATGAGCAGTTCTTC	CASSLSTKTSSYNEQFF
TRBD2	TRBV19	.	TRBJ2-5	TGTGCCAGTAGTACTGGGAGACTAGCGGGAGGGATGGAGACCCAGTACTTC	CASSTGRLAGGMETQYF
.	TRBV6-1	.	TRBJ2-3	TGTGCCAGCAATGCATCGGAGCTTCGAGATACGCAGTATTTT	CASNASELRDTQYF
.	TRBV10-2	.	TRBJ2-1	TGCGCCAGCACCTCCGGGGCGGGAAGCTCCTACAATGAGCAGTTCTTC	CASTSGAGSSYNEQFF
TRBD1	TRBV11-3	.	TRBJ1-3	TGTGCCAGCAGTTCGGGACAGCGGTCGTCTGGAAACACCATATATTTT	CASSSGQRSSGNTIYF
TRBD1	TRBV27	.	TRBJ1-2	TGTGCCAGCTGGACAGGATGGAAGGGCTACACCTTC	CASWTGWKGYTF
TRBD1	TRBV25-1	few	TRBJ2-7	TGTGCCAGCAGTAACCAAGGGACAGCCCTCCGTTACGAGCAGTACTTC	CASSNQGTALRYEQYF
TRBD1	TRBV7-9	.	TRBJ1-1	TGTGCCAGCAGCTTAGGGGACAGGGTTGACCATCTAGCTTTCTTT	CASSLGDRVDHLAFF
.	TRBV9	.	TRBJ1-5	TGTGCCAGCAGCGTAGGTACGGGGAAATCTCAGCCCCAGCATTTT	CASSVGTGKSQPQHF
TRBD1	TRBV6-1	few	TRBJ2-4	TGTGCCAGCAGTCCGCCAGGGGGCGCAGGCTACATTCAGTACTTC	CASSPPGGAGYIQYF
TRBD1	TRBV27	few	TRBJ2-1	TGTGCCAGCAGTGGAGGGACAGGGGGGACCACCTACAATGAGCAGTTCTTC	CASSGGTGGTTYNEQFF
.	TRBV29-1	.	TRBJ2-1	TGCAGCGTTGTGAGGGGGACCTACAATGAGCAGTTCTTC	CSVVRGTYNEQFF
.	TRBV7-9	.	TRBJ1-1	TGTTCCAGCAGCATAGAAGGGGTGTACACTGAAGCTTTCTTT	CSSSIEGVYTEAFF
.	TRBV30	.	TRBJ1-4	TGTGCCTGGATCACCTACGGGGAAAAACTGTTTTTT	CAWITYGEKLFF
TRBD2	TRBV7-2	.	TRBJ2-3	TGTGCCAGCAGCTTAGTGGGACTAGGAACAGATACGCAGTATTTT	CASSLVGLGTDTQYF
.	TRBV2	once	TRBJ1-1	TGTGCCAGCAGTGATTTCGCAGGGTCGAGCACTGAAGCTTTCTTT	CASSDFAGSSTEAFF
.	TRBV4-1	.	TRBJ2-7	TGCGCCAGCAGCCATAGAGGAGGGGTCTCCTACGAGCAGTACTTC	CASSHRGGVSYEQYF
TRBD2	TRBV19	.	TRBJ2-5	TGTGCCAGCTCTTTCTCGGGGGAGGGGCTCATAGAGACCCAGTACTTC	CASSFSGEGLIETQYF
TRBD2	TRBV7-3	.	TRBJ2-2	TGTGCCAGCAGCTTAACTAGCGGGGGGATCGGGGAGCTGTTTTTT	CASSLTSGGIGELFF
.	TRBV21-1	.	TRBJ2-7	TGTGCCAGCAGCAAAATTGGCAGGGGGATCGTCTTC	CASSKIGRGIVF
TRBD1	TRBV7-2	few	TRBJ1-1	TGTGCCAGCAGCTTAGGAGGTTGGGGACAGGGGAGGGCTGCTTTCTTT	CASSLGGWGQGRAAFF
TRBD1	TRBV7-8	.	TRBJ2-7	TGTGCCAGCAGGGAGAGACAGGGTACCTACGAGCAGTACTTC	CASRERQGTYEQYF
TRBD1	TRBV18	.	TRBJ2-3	TGTGCCAGCTCACGCCGGGACAGGGGAGCAGATACGCAGTATTTT	CASSRRDRGADTQYF
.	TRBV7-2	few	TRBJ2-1	TGTGCCAGCAGCTTAGAATTCCTCTACAATGAGCAGTTCTTC	CASSLEFLYNEQFF
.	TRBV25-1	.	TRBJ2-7	TGTGCCAGCAGTCCGTCGACAGGTTCAAGGTACGAGCAGTACTTC	CASSPSTGSRYEQYF
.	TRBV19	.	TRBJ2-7	TGTGCCAGTAGTATCGCGGAAACTCCCTACGAGCAGTACTTC	CASSIAETPYEQYF
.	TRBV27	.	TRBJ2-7	TGTGCCAGCAGTTTGAGTCCCGGGACCTACGAGCAGTACTTC	CASSLSPGTYEQYF
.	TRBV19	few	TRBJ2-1	TGTGCCAGTAGTCCCAACGGGCGGGCCACCTACAATGAGCAGTTCTTC	CASSPNGRATYNEQFF
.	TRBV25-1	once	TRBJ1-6	TGTGCCAGCAGGAGGTCGGGTATTAATTCACCCCTCCACTTT	CASRRSGINSPLHF
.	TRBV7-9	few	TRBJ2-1	TGTGCCAGCAGCCCCACGGGAATCAATGAGCAGTTCTTC	CASSPTGINEQFF
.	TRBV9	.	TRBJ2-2	TGTGCCAGCAGCGTAGTTGAGGGTCGGACCGGGGAGCTGTTTTTT	CASSVVEGRTGELFF
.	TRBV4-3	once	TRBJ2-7	TGCGCCAGCAGCCCCGGGATTTACGACCACGAGCAGTACTTC	CASSPGIYDHEQYF